These 10 T cell receptor beta chains share one sample of origin, sequenced in a study of cytomegalovirus exposure and HLA in healthy donors (dated by TCRdb to about 2017). Library method: the immunoSEQ multiplex PCR assay. For the multiplex PCR, a mixture combining 60 forward primers for TCR Vbeta segments and 13 reverse primers for TCR Jbeta segments was used. In its TCRdb copy, this immuneACCESS table keeps in-frame sequences only and misses some clones. Where compared with another copy, unresolved V genes explain less than half of these, and the others have no known cause. Here the sample has about 120,000 clones; more than 60% occur a single time. Roughly 1.4% of the sample goes to the ten largest clones. The sample was PBMCs. Receptor source: a man aged 18 to 29 in good health and CMV-seronegative.

This clone has only a few counts. The genes are TRBV13 and TRBJ2-2; TRBD1 agrees at 11 bases. V was clipped by 6 bases and J by 7 bases; unmatched bases: 7. CDR1 PRHDT and CDR2 FYEKMQ come from the germline V gene (reference sequence). This CDR3 region has 15 residues. This chain's CDR3 is CASRPDRGRGGELFF. The CDR3 DNA reads as TGTGCCAGCAGGCCGGACAGGGGGCGAGGCGGGGAGCTGTTTTTT.

The gene calls are TRBV30 and TRBJ1-3; the D is unclear. V gave up 5 bases and J gave up 1 base, with 9 bases separating them. The CDR3 length is 13 residues. Germline lookup yields CDR1 GTSNPN and CDR2 SVGIG (reference sequence). CDR3 DNA sequence: TGTGCCTGGGTCGGGTATTCTGGAAACACCATATATTTT. Translating gives CAWVGYSGNTIYF.

The rearrangement uses TRBV7-9 and TRBJ1-4, with 9 positions matching TRBD1. V lost 5 bases and J lost 8; bases outside the gene matches: 6. Germline CDR1 is SEHNR and CDR2 is FQNEAQ (reference sequence). This CDR3 is built from 14 residues. The DNA for the CDR3 is TGTGCCAGCAGCCCGGGACAGGGTGAGGAAAAACTGTTTTTT. It translates to CASSPGQGEEKLFF. Full variable domain (outside the CDR3, taken from reference TRBV7-9 and TRBJ1-4): DTGVSQNPRHKITKRGQNVTFRCDPISEHNRLYWYRQTLGQGPEFLTYFQNEAQLEKSRLLSDRFSAERPKGSFSTLEIQRTEQGDSAMYLCASSPGQGEEKLFFGSGTQLSVL.

This chain connects TRBV19 to TRBJ2-4; D is perhaps TRBD2 (7 bases). This CDR3 is 17 amino acids long. CDR1 and CDR2 (germline): LNHDA, SQIVND (reference sequence). V lost 1 base to trimming and J lost 7 bases, with 20 bases between them. DNA of the CDR3: TGTGCCAGTAGTATAGGAGGACGGGGGGCTCGGTCGAACATTCAGTACTTC. As protein: CASSIGGRGARSNIQYF.

The chain recombines TRBV28 with TRBJ2-1; 10 bases are a match to TRBD2. From germline, CDR1 is MDHEN and CDR2 SYDVKM. This CDR3 comprises 18 residues. After removal of 6 bases from V and 3 bases from J, the junction contained 14 bases not matched to a gene. The CDR3 nucleotides are TGTGCCAGCAGCACTCCACTCCCCGCTAGCGGGAGCTACAATGAGCAGTTCTTC. Protein product: CASSTPLPASGSYNEQFF.

The chain recombines TRBV11-3 with TRBJ2-3; 15 nucleotides match TRBD2. This CDR3 is built from 16 residues. The V and J ends lost 5 bases and 3 bases, in that order; junction bases with no gene match: 3. From germline, CDR1 is SGHNT and CDR2 YENEEA. The CDR3 here is CASSMGLAGGTDTQYF. The CDR3 nucleotides are TGTGCCAGCAGCATGGGACTAGCGGGAGGAACAGATACGCAGTATTTT.

The genes are TRBV28 and TRBJ1-1, with 9 positions matching TRBD1. Germline V lookup: CDR1 MDHEN, CDR2 SYDVKM. Trimming at V came to 2 bases and at J to 2 bases, leaving 9 bases not matched to a gene. The CDR3 loop spans 17 amino acids. The CDR3 DNA reads as TGTGCCAGCAGTTTACTCCCTCCGGGACAGGGTAACACTGAAGCTTTCTTT. It yields the protein CASSLLPPGQGNTEAFF.

V is TRBV6-6 and J is TRBJ1-2, with TRBD1 identical over 9 bases. Germline CDR1 reads MNHNY; CDR2 reads SVGAGI (reference sequence). J lost 1 base, V lost 4 bases, and 7 bases had no gene match. This CDR3 has 16 amino acids. The CDR3 protein is CASSSTDRGFNYGYTF. In DNA form, the CDR3 reads TGTGCCAGCAGTTCCACGGACAGGGGATTTAACTATGGCTACACCTTC.

This clone was counted only a few times. CDR3 DNA: TGTGCCAGCAGGGACAGGAGTGAAGCTTTCTTT. It codes for CASRDRSEAFF. The chain has TRBV6-1 and TRBJ1-1; 7 nucleotides agree with TRBD1. V shed 6 bases, J shed 7 bases, and the junction held 2 bases outside the gene matches. The CDR3 extends over 11 amino acids. Germline lookup yields CDR1 MNHNS and CDR2 SASEGT.

The rearrangement links TRBV6-5 to TRBJ1-1, with D unclear. The CDR3 runs 12 residues. CDR1 and CDR2 (germline): MNHEY, SVGAGI. V lost 8 bases and J 1 base, leaving 8 bases between the germline ends. The CDR3, as DNA: TGTGCCAGCTGCCGAGGGAACACTGAAGCTTTCTTT. Translated: CASCRGNTEAFF.